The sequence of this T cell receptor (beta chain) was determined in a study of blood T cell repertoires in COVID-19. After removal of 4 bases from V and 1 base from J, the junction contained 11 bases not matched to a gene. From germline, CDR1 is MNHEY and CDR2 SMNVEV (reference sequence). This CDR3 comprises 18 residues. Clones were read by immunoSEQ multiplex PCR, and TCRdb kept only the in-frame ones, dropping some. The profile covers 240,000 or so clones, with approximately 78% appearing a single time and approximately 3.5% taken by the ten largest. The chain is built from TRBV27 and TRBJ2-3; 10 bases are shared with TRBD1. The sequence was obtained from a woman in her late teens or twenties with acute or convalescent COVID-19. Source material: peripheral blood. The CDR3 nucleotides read TGTGCCAGCAGTTCCTACGAACCCGGGACAGGGGGCACAGATACGCAGTATTTT. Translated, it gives CASSSYEPGTGGTDTQYF.